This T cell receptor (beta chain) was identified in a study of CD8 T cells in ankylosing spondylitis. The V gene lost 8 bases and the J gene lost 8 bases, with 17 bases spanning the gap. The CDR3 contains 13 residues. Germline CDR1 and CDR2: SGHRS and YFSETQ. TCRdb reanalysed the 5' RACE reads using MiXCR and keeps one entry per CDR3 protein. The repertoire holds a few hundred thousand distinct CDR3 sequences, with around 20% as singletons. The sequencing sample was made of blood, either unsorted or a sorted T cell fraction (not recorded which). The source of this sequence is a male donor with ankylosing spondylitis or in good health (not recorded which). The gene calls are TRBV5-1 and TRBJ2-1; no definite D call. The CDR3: CASRIPGADEQFF. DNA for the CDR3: TGCGCCAGTCGGATCCCCGGTGCCGATGAGCAGTTCTTC. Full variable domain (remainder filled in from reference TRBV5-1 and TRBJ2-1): KAGVTQTPRYLIKTRGQQVTLSCSPISGHRSVSWYQQTPGQGLQFLFEYFSETQRNKGNFPGRFSGRQFSNSRSEMNVSTLELGDSALYLCASRIPGADEQFFGPGTRLTVL.